These 30 T cell receptor beta chains originate from one sample sequenced in a study of OX40 agonist ivuxolimab in advanced cancers. Here immunoSEQ multiplex PCR was the method, and the copy in TCRdb shows in-frame clones only, minus some. The sample lists tens of thousands of clones; 70% to 90% were seen once. Sequenced here: CD4+ or CD8+ T cells sorted from blood, sampled in a trial of the OX40 agonist ivuxolimab. The receptor source for this set is an adult with an advanced solid tumor such as melanoma, head and neck, liver or kidney cancer.

V is TRBV6-6 and J is TRBJ2-2; 10 positions match TRBD2. Per the germline V gene, CDR1 is MNHNY and CDR2 is SVGAGI (reference sequence). Trimming cost V 6 bases and J 5 bases; bases outside gene matches: 3. This CDR3 contains 14 residues. The CDR3 region is CASRQREGTGELFF. CDR3 nucleotides: TGTGCCAGCAGACAGCGGGAGGGGACCGGGGAGCTGTTTTTT.

The chain couples TRBV7-9 to TRBJ2-1, with 9 bases lining up with TRBD2. J gave up 10 bases and V 1 base, and 5 bases lay outside the gene matches. The CDR3 spans 14 residues. Germline V gene lookup returns CDR1 SEHNR and CDR2 FQNEAQ (reference sequence). In DNA form, the CDR3 reads TGTGCCAGCAGCTTAGGAACGCGGGAGGGGGAGCAGTTCTTC. Translating gives CASSLGTREGEQFF.

This chain links TRBV21-1 with TRBJ2-5; the D segment call TRBD2 is taken from the table without a DNA check. The end of the DNA fits TRBJ2-7 better, so the J call may be wrong. TRBV21-1 is marked as a pseudogene. CDR3 length: 16 amino acids. CDR3 loop: CASSSRGLLYSYEQYF. Written as DNA, the CDR3 is TGTGCCAGCAGCTCAAGGGGACTGCTGTACTCCTACGAGCAGTACTTC.

The genes are TRBV7-2 and TRBJ2-2; unclear D gene. The germline V gene has CDR1 SGHTA and CDR2 FQGNSA. The CDR3 has 12 residues. The V and J ends lost 1 base and 6 bases respectively, with 3 bases between them. CDR3 amino acids: CASSLGAGELFF. The CDR3 region has the DNA TGTGCCAGCAGCTTAGGGGCCGGGGAGCTGTTTTTT.

The chain links TRBV28 to TRBJ2-1; TRBD2 aligns across 14 bases. The CDR3 runs 16 residues. The germline V gene has CDR1 MDHEN and CDR2 SYDVKM. The V gene end was trimmed by 4 bases and the J gene end by 9 bases; junction bases not matched to a gene: 8. The CDR3 DNA reads as TGTGCCAGCAGTTCCGGGACTAGCGGGGGACAAATTGAGCAGTTCTTC. It is translated as CASSSGTSGGQIEQFF.

V usage is TRBV19 and J usage is TRBJ2-3; D uncertain. The CDR3 consists of 16 residues. Germline loops: CDR1 LNHDA, CDR2 SQIVND (reference sequence). V was shortened by 5 bases and J by 2 bases, with 17 bases between the two germline ends. This CDR3 is CASSYSSPWITDTQYF. The DNA of the CDR3 is TGTGCCAGTAGTTACTCTTCTCCGTGGATCACAGATACGCAGTATTTT.

The V gene is TRBV27, the J gene TRBJ2-1; 12 nucleotides line up with TRBD2. CDR1 and CDR2 from the germline V gene are MNHEY and SMNVEV (reference sequence). The length of the CDR3 is 18 residues. The V segment lost 7 bases and the J segment 0 bases; nucleotides outside the gene matches: 10. The CDR3 DNA sequence: TGTGCCAGCACACCACGGACTAGCGGGACGTACTCCTACAATGAGCAGTTCTTC. Amino acids: CASTPRTSGTYSYNEQFF.

This clone was seen a handful of times. The chain combines TRBV20-1 with TRBJ1-1, with 7 nucleotides matching TRBD1. This CDR3 has 11 residues. The V gene's germline CDR1 is DFQATT and CDR2 SNEGSKA (reference sequence). Trimming took 7 bases from V and 3 from J; bases not matched to a gene: 2. This CDR3 reads CSGRGDTEAFF. Here the CDR3 DNA reads TGCAGTGGCAGGGGGGACACTGAAGCTTTCTTT.

CDR3 amino acids: CASSPGPGDTEAFF. The CDR3 nucleotides read TGTGCCAGCAGCCCTGGACCTGGGGACACTGAAGCTTTCTTT. The gene calls are TRBV7-8 and TRBJ1-1; no clear D gene. Germline values: CDR1 SGHVS, CDR2 FQNEAQ. The V gene lost 5 bases and the J gene lost 3 bases, with 13 bases spanning the gap. The CDR3 consists of 14 residues.

This chain links TRBV9 with TRBJ2-5; 10 bases fit TRBD2. The DNA end lines up better with TRBJ2-7; the J call may be wrong. CDR1 is SGDLS and CDR2 is YYNGEE in the germline V gene. The CDR3 is 16 amino acids. In nucleotides, the CDR3 is TGTGCCAGCAGCCCCCAACTAGCGGGGCCTCGACGCGAGCAGTACTTC. This translates into CASSPQLAGPRREQYF.

The chain joins TRBV6-5 to TRBJ2-7; D not certain. The CDR3 extends over 12 amino acids. V lost 6 bases and J 9 bases, leaving 15 bases between the germline ends. Germline values: CDR1 MNHEY, CDR2 SVGAGI. DNA of the CDR3: TGTGCCAGCAGGACACCGGGTGGGTTGCAGTACTTC. Protein: CASRTPGGLQYF.

This chain connects TRBV7-2 to TRBJ2-1, with 9 positions matching TRBD2. This CDR3 spans 18 amino acids. The germline gives CDR1 SGHTA, CDR2 FQGNSA. Trimming removed 5 bases from V and 7 bases from J; junction bases left unmatched: 18. This CDR3 reads CASSRSVPSSGKGNEQFF. Written as DNA, the CDR3 is TGTGCCAGCAGCCGTTCGGTGCCCTCTAGCGGGAAGGGGAATGAGCAGTTCTTC.

The chain couples TRBV5-1 to TRBJ2-7; D not resolved. With 5 bases removed from V and 3 bases from J, the gap between germline ends came to 15 bases. Germline V CDR1 and CDR2: SGHRS, YFSETQ. The CDR3 contains 14 residues. CDR3 bases: TGCGCCAGCAGTGAAAACGGCCTCAACTACGAGCAGTACTTC. Translating gives CASSENGLNYEQYF.

This clone was seen only once. The genes are TRBV28 and TRBJ2-3, with 9 bases that match TRBD1. This CDR3 has 15 amino acids. V trimming: 5 bases; J trimming: 6 bases; junction bases outside the gene matches: 9. CDR1 is MDHEN and CDR2 is SYDVKM in the germline V gene. The CDR3: CASSPPGQGWDTQYF. In DNA form, the CDR3 reads TGTGCCAGCAGTCCCCCGGGACAGGGCTGGGATACGCAGTATTTT.

The V and J genes are TRBV27 and TRBJ2-1; a possible D gene is TRBD2 (6 bases). Germline CDR1 MNHEY, CDR2 SMNVEV (reference sequence). Trimming took off 6 bases at V and 13 bases at J, with 13 bases between the two ends. The CDR3 sequence is 11 residues long. The CDR3 reads CASSAATRQFF. The CDR3 nucleotides read TGTGCCAGCAGCGCAGCGACTAGACAGTTCTTC.

The chain is built from TRBV15 and TRBJ2-7; D is unclear. This CDR3 spans 13 amino acids. Deletions cut 0 bases from V and 6 bases from J, with 9 bases between. The germline V gene has CDR1 LNHNV and CDR2 YYDKDF (reference sequence). CDR3 loop: CATSRDTWTEQYF. CDR3 nucleotide sequence: TGTGCCACCAGCAGAGATACTTGGACCGAGCAGTACTTC.

The CDR3 DNA reads TGTGCCAGCAGTTTGGGCGGAAGCACAGATACGCAGTATTTT. Translated, it gives CASSLGGSTDTQYF. The chain links TRBV28 to TRBJ2-3, with no clear D. The CDR3 length is 14 residues. The V gene lost 3 bases and the J gene lost 0 bases, with 7 bases spanning the gap. Germline V gene sequence: CDR1 MDHEN, CDR2 SYDVKM.

V and J are TRBV5-6 and TRBJ1-1; D uncertain. The V and J ends lost 3 bases and 4 bases respectively, with 7 bases between them. The CDR3 consists of 12 residues. Germline assignment: CDR1 SGHDT and CDR2 YYEEEE. The CDR3 nucleotides read TGTGCCAGCAGCTCCGGGTTCACTGAAGCTTTCTTT. Its translation is CASSSGFTEAFF.

This clone was seen only once. CDR3 DNA sequence: TGTGCCAGCAGTGAAGCGCTCTCTAGTCACGTTCAAGAGACCCAGTACTTC. It specifies CASSEALSSHVQETQYF. The V and J genes are TRBV2 and TRBJ2-5; D uncertain. The germline V gene encodes CDR1 SNHLY and CDR2 FYNNEI. Trimming cost V 0 bases and J 2 bases, with 16 bases left between them. This CDR3 comprises 17 residues.

V usage is TRBV21-1 and J usage is TRBJ2-3. TRBV21-1 is reported as a pseudogene. The CDR3 runs 16 residues. CDR3 coding DNA: TGTGCCAGCAGCAAACCCGCTAGTGGGGTGCCAGATACGCAGTATTTT. Protein product: CASSKPASGVPDTQYF.

The chain has TRBV6-5 and TRBJ2-5, with a weak D call TRBD2 (6 bases). CDR3 length: 13 residues. CDR1 and CDR2 from the germline V gene are MNHEY and SVGAGI. Trimming took 5 bases from V and 5 from J, leaving 12 bases between them. The DNA for the CDR3 is TGTGCCAGCAGTATACTAGCATCGGAGACCCAGTACTTC. It translates to CASSILASETQYF.

The V call is TRBV18, the J call TRBJ2-2, with 8 bases aligning to TRBD2. The germline gives CDR1 KGHSH, CDR2 LQKENI. The CDR3 totals 14 residues. The junction had 9 bases not matched to a gene; V was cut back by 10 bases and J by 5 bases. The CDR3 loop is CATRREGTTGELFF. CDR3 sequence (DNA): TGTGCCACCCGACGGGAGGGAACGACCGGGGAGCTGTTTTTT.

CDR3 protein: CASSQLVPAYNEQFF. CDR3 nucleotide sequence: TGTGCCAGCAGCCAACTCGTCCCCGCCTACAATGAGCAGTTCTTC. V usage is TRBV28 and J usage is TRBJ2-1; D gene ambiguous. This CDR3 region has 15 residues. The V end lost 6 bases, the J end lost 2 bases, and 14 bases lay between the germline ends. Per germline, CDR1 MDHEN and CDR2 SYDVKM.

The gene calls are TRBV7-2 and TRBJ1-1; D is unresolved. The CDR3 has 14 residues. V lost 2 bases and J 3 bases, leaving 10 bases between the germline ends. Germline V gene lookup returns CDR1 SGHTA and CDR2 FQGNSA. CDR3 coding DNA: TGTGCCAGCAGCTTACGTAGGACGGACACTGAAGCTTTCTTT. This translates into CASSLRRTDTEAFF.

The chain links TRBV29-1 to TRBJ2-2; D possibly matches TRBD1 or TRBD2 (6 bases each). With 4 bases removed from V and 2 bases from J, the gap between germline ends came to 11 bases. CDR3 size: 14 residues. CDR1 is SQVTM and CDR2 is ANQGSEA in the germline V gene. The CDR3 loop is CSVGPGGNTGELFF. In DNA form, the CDR3 reads TGCAGCGTTGGGCCCGGGGGCAACACCGGGGAGCTGTTTTTT.

The chain links TRBV2 to TRBJ2-5; D gene uncertain. The CDR3 runs to 14 residues. The V end lost 2 bases, the J end lost 2 bases, and 9 bases lay between the germline ends. In germline, CDR1 is SNHLY, CDR2 FYNNEI. Here the CDR3 reads CASSESTSQETQYF. In DNA form, the CDR3 reads TGTGCCAGCAGTGAAAGTACCTCTCAAGAGACCCAGTACTTC.

The chain links TRBV5-1 to TRBJ2-5; TRBD2 agrees at 7 bases. J gave up 5 bases and V 1 base, and 8 bases lay outside the gene matches. There are 15 residues in the CDR3. Germline CDR1 and CDR2: SGHRS and YFSETQ. This chain's CDR3 is CASSLNLGEGETQYF. CDR3 in DNA: TGCGCCAGCAGCTTGAACCTTGGGGAGGGGGAGACCCAGTACTTC.

The rearrangement uses TRBV5-1 and TRBJ2-1; 8 positions match TRBD2. The CDR3 has 17 amino acids. Germline CDR1 SGHRS, CDR2 YFSETQ. V lost 6 bases and J lost 5; bases outside the gene matches: 16. CDR3 residues: CASTFGPATSADNEQFF. The CDR3 nucleotides read TGCGCCAGCACCTTCGGTCCCGCGACTAGCGCCGACAATGAGCAGTTCTTC.

The rearrangement links TRBV27 to TRBJ2-1; the match to TRBD2 covers 8 bases. The junction had 8 bases not matched to a gene; V was cut back by 6 bases and J by 10 bases. The CDR3 has 13 amino acids. The germline V gene encodes CDR1 MNHEY and CDR2 SMNVEV (reference sequence). The CDR3, as DNA: TGTGCCAGCAGCCTTAGCGGGATATACGAGCAGTTCTTC. This encodes CASSLSGIYEQFF.

The V gene is TRBV7-6, the J gene TRBJ1-3, with D perhaps TRBD1 (5 bases). The CDR3 is 14 residues long. V shed 1 base and J shed 2 bases, with 6 bases lying between them. Germline V gives CDR1 SGHVS, CDR2 FNYEAQ. CDR3 bases: TGTGCCAGCAGCTTAGACAGGACTGGAAACACCATATATTTT. Translation gives CASSLDRTGNTIYF.